These 9 T cell receptor beta chains share one sample of origin, sequenced in a study of blood T cell repertoires in COVID-19. Clones were read by immunoSEQ multiplex PCR, and TCRdb kept only the in-frame ones, dropping some. The sample includes hundreds of thousands of clones, about nine tenths of them seen just once. Sequencing used PBMCs or T cells enriched from blood (not recorded which). The source is a man aged 18-30 years who had recovered from COVID-19.

The V and J genes are TRBV5-1 and TRBJ1-4, with D possibly being TRBD1 (5 bases). Germline-derived CDR1 and CDR2 are SGHRS and YFSETQ. The CDR3 extends over 16 amino acids. The V end lost 6 bases, the J end lost 8 bases, and 23 bases lay between the germline ends. The CDR3 DNA sequence: TGCGCCAGCACCTCTGCTCCTAACTGGGAGGGGGAAAAACTGTTTTTT. Residues: CASTSAPNWEGEKLFF.

V is TRBV27 and J is TRBJ1-6; TRBD1 aligns across 7 bases. This CDR3 spans 15 amino acids. The V and J ends lost 3 bases and 6 bases, in that order; junction bases with no gene match: 5. Germline V gene lookup returns CDR1 MNHEY and CDR2 SMNVEV (reference sequence). The CDR3 DNA reads TGTGCCAGCAGTTTCGGGACAGACGGTAATTCACCCCTCCACTTT. Protein product: CASSFGTDGNSPLHF.

The table lists this clone with a count of one. This chain connects TRBV7-3 to TRBJ2-2, with 7 bases that match TRBD2. This CDR3 contains 15 residues. Looked up from germline, CDR1 is SGHTA and CDR2 is FQGTGA. V lost 11 bases to trimming and J lost 1 base; unmatched junction nucleotides: 10. CDR3 nucleotides: TGTGCCCGGGGGAGGGCCGTAGAGAACACCGGGGAGCTGTTTTTT. Translated, it gives CARGRAVENTGELFF. Together with reference TRBV7-3 and TRBJ2-2, the CDR3 gives the full variable domain: GAGVSQTPSNKVTEKGKYVELRCDPISGHTALYWYRQSLGQGPEFLIYFQGTGAADDSGLPNDRFFAVRPEGSVSTLKIQRTERGDSAVYLCARGRAVENTGELFFGEGSRLTVL.

J is TRBJ2-1 and V is TRBV6-5; D perhaps matches TRBD2 (5 bases). V shed 2 bases and J shed 0 bases, with 11 bases lying between them. This CDR3 has 16 residues. In germline, CDR1 is MNHEY, CDR2 SVGAGI. Here the CDR3 reads CASSYRGISSYNEQFF. CDR3 DNA sequence: TGTGCCAGCAGTTACCGGGGAATTAGCTCCTACAATGAGCAGTTCTTC.

Comments on this clone: Because it lacks the conserved phenylalanine or tryptophan at the end, this CDR3 is likely a read error. The DNA is left out, because the CDR3 cannot be placed on it with certainty; the CDR3 is given as TCRdb lists it. J is TRBJ2-2 and V is TRBV28; the tabulated D call, TRBD1, remains unverified against the DNA. Counting both end residues, the CDR3 totals 12 amino acids. Germline V gene data show CDR1 as MDHEN and CDR2 as SYDVKM. This CDR3 is CASSNRVGQAAE.

This clone showed up just a few times. The chain joins TRBV7-9 to TRBJ2-7; D possibly corresponds to TRBD1 (5 bases). The germline CDR1 and CDR2 sequences are SEHNR and FQNEAQ (reference sequence). V was pared by 5 bases and J by 0 bases, with 14 bases between. The CDR3 contains 15 residues. CDR3 amino acids: CASSPWGGSSYEQYF. In nucleotides, the CDR3 is TGTGCCAGCAGCCCGTGGGGCGGTAGCTCCTACGAGCAGTACTTC.

The genes are TRBV10-3 and TRBJ1-2, with 8 positions matching TRBD1. This CDR3 has 15 amino acids. In germline, CDR1 is ENHRY, CDR2 SYGVKD. Trimming at V came to 0 bases and at J to 5 bases, leaving 5 bases not matched to a gene. This CDR3 is CAISESRDRSYGYTF. The DNA for the CDR3 is TGTGCCATCAGTGAGTCGAGGGACAGGTCGTATGGCTACACCTTC.

Only a few counts were recorded for this clone. This sequence joins TRBV28 and TRBJ1-5; a weak D match, TRBD1 (6 bases). The CDR3 extends over 14 amino acids. The V gene lost 5 bases and the J gene lost 4 bases, with 12 bases spanning the gap. The germline V gene encodes CDR1 MDHEN and CDR2 SYDVKM. Here the CDR3 DNA reads TGTGCCAGCAGTCGACAGGCGATTAATCAGCCCCAGCATTTT. This translates into CASSRQAINQPQHF.

The chain has TRBV28 and TRBJ1-1; 10 positions match TRBD1. CDR3 size: 15 residues. With 4 bases clipped from V and 8 bases from J, the junction kept 10 bases outside the gene matches. CDR1 and CDR2 (germline): MDHEN, SYDVKM. The CDR3 loop reads CASSSVGQGIKEAFF. CDR3 DNA: TGTGCCAGCAGTTCCGTGGGACAGGGGATTAAGGAAGCTTTCTTT.